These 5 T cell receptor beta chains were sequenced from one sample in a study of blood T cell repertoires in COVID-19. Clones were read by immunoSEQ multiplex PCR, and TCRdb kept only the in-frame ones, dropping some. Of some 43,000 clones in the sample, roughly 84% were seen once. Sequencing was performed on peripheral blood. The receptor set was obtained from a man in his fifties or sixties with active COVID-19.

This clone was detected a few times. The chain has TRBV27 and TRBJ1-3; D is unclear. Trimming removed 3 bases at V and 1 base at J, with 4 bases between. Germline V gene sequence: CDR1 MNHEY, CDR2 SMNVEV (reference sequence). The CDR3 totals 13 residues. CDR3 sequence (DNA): TGTGCCAGCAGTTTCGCGTCTGGAAACACCATATATTTT. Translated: CASSFASGNTIYF.

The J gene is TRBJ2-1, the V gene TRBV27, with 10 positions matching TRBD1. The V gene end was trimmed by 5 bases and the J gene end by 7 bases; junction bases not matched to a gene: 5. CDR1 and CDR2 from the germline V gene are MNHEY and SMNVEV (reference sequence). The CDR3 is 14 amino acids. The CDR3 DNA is TGTGCCAGCAGTCCAGACAGGGGGCGAAATGAGCAGTTCTTC. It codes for CASSPDRGRNEQFF.

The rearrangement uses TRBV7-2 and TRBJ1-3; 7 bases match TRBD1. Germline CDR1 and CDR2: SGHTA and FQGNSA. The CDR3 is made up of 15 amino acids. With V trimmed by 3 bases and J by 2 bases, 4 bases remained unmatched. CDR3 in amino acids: CASSLTGQAGNTIYF. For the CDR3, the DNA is TGTGCCAGCAGCTTGACAGGGCAGGCTGGAAACACCATATATTTT.

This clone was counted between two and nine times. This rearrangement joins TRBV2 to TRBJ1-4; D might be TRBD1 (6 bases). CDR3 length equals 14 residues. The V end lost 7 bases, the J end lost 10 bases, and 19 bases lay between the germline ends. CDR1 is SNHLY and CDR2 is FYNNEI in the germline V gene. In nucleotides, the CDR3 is TGTGCCAGCAAACTACAGGGTCCGGCTGGAAAACTGTTTTTT. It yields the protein CASKLQGPAGKLFF. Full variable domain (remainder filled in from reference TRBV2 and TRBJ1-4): EPEVTQTPSHQVTQMGQEVILRCVPISNHLYFYWYRQILGQKVEFLVSFYNNEISEKSEIFDDQFSVERPDGSNFTLKIRSTKLEDSAMYFCASKLQGPAGKLFFGSGTQLSVL.

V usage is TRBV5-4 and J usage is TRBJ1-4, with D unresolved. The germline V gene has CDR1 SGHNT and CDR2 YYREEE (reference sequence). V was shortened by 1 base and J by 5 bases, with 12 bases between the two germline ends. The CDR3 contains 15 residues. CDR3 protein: CASSLNGIYNEKLFF. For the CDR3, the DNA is TGTGCCAGCAGCTTGAACGGGATTTACAATGAAAAACTGTTTTTT.